Sequencing of this T cell receptor beta chain was carried out in a study of STAT5B mutations in CD4+ large granular lymphocyte leukemia (dated by TCRdb to 2022 to 2024). Broadly, across the study: Among healthy controls, the CDR3 'QG' motif was associated with a particular HLA allele. TCRbeta repertoires of CD4+ T-cell large granular lymphocyte leukemia patients were compared with those of healthy blood donors. Flow cytometry on FACSCanto II or FACSVerse showed that the purified fractions were more than 95% pure among lymphocytes. The full study reports these points: Compared with healthy CD4+ repertoires, CD4-sorted patient repertoires appeared more clonal, and this difference remained even after the putative leukemic clones were removed. Enrichment of TRBV06-family usage was observed among the top patient clones (8/27) relative to healthy controls (2/35). The data were not HLA-matched, and the relatively small sample size could explain the higher clonality seen in CD4+ compared with CD8+ T-LGLL. Main leukemic clonotypes were private to each patient, although roughly 25% appeared at low frequency in other patients' non-leukemic repertoires.

V is shortened by 1 base, J by 3 bases, and the region joining them spans 13 bases. The germline V gene yields SGHVS for CDR1 and FNYEAQ for CDR2. The CDR3 numbers 15 residues from cysteine through phenylalanine. The only DNA kept is the CDR3, 45 bases in frame from the first base. A word on this clone: Its specific antigen is unknown. Base qualities are not provided; no much larger clone lies one nucleotide away.

The healthy control group was made up of more than 35 blood donors, and the Finnish Red Cross blood service supplied their buffy coats. All TCR-sequenced material derived from peripheral blood: patient blood samples and healthy donor buffy coats. Peripheral blood mononuclear cells were isolated by Ficoll-Hypaque gradient centrifugation. Magnetic purification was used to isolate CD4+ cells from the buffy coats of the healthy controls. Genomic DNA was extracted using the Gentra Puregene Cell and Tissue kit, and a Qubit 2.0 fluorometer was used to quantify it. The immunoSEQ assay at survey resolution was applied to genomic DNA for sequencing of TCRbeta rearrangements. The original methods were these. In the TCR sequencing data, the smallest productive clonotype frequency that could be detected was 2.59 x 10-5. Only productive TCRbeta rearrangements, defined as complete and in-frame sequences, were included in the analyses. The clonality of each sample was calculated as Simpson clonality in the immunoSEQ Analyzer version 3.0. Clones were grouped by frequency into very rare, small, medium, large (1-20%) or hyperexpanded (>20%) categories. OLGA 1.2.3 estimated generation probabilities, VDJtools produced V-gene circos plots, VDJdb was queried for specificities, and GLIPH identified CDR3 motifs. The table was pulled from immuneACCESS by TCRdb, which kept in-frame rearrangements only. Such tables lose some clones; where checked, under half of the loss comes from unresolved V genes, and the rest has no known cause. V and J calls and clone size are copied from that table; D and trimming were computed from the DNA. This sample lists nearly 35,000 clones; 65% to 70% were detected once. The ten largest clones take up 1.5% to 2% of the sample.

Recombination connected TRBV7-6 to TRBJ2-7; no D gene call is confident. The TCR sequence derives from a human donor in good health. Sequenced input: CD4+ T cells from blood buffy coats. CDR3 protein: CASSLDPVAYYEQYF. The DNA sequence follows: TGTGCCAGCAGCTTAGACCCCGTGGCTTACTACGAGCAGTACTTC.